Shown below are 20 T cell receptor beta chains from a single sample sequenced in a study of T cells in narcolepsy. TCRdb's table, derived via immunoSEQ multiplex PCR, lists solely in-frame clones and lacks some. The data show 30,000 to 35,000 clones, around 87% seen once. Sequencing input: CD45RA- memory CD4+ T cells from PBMCs. The receptors originated from a human donor with narcolepsy.

V usage is TRBV29-1 and J usage is TRBJ2-3, with unresolved D. V lost 6 bases and J lost 1, with 17 bases in between. The V gene's germline CDR1 is SQVTM and CDR2 ANQGSEA. This CDR3 comprises 15 residues. The CDR3 loop reads CSVLKLAQGTDTQYF. The DNA for the CDR3 is TGCAGCGTCTTGAAATTAGCCCAGGGCACAGATACGCAGTATTTT.

There are a few counts of this clone. The chain combines TRBV7-2 with TRBJ2-2; 9 bases match TRBD2. Germline lookup yields CDR1 SGHTA and CDR2 FQGNSA. V lost 5 bases, J lost 7 bases, and 11 bases stayed unmatched. The CDR3 length is 16 residues. The CDR3 loop reads CASSPAGGRGGGELFF. The CDR3 DNA sequence: TGTGCCAGCAGCCCCGCCGGCGGGAGGGGGGGCGGGGAGCTGTTTTTT.

This chain uses TRBV9 with TRBJ2-7, with D perhaps matching TRBD2 (5 bases). With 3 bases removed from V and 2 bases from J, the gap between germline ends came to 15 bases. There are 15 residues in the CDR3. Germline V lookup: CDR1 SGDLS, CDR2 YYNGEE. The DNA of the CDR3 is TGTGCCAGCAGCGGCGGACTGGAACTTCCCTACGAGCAGTACTTC. Translating it yields CASSGGLELPYEQYF.

This chain connects TRBV5-4 to TRBJ2-7; weak D call: TRBD2 (5 bases). Germline values: CDR1 SGHNT, CDR2 YYREEE (reference sequence). V lost 4 bases and J lost 2, with 13 bases in between. The CDR3 runs to 14 residues. The CDR3 DNA is TGTGCCAGCAGCCCCTTCACGCGGGCCTACGAGCAGTACTTC. This encodes CASSPFTRAYEQYF.

This sequence joins TRBV7-3 and TRBJ2-3, with TRBD2 matching 7 bases. This CDR3 contains 18 residues. J gave up 3 bases and V 4 bases, and 16 bases lay outside the gene matches. In germline, CDR1 is SGHTA, CDR2 FQGTGA. The CDR3: CASSSRAGRGRMTDTQYF. For the CDR3, the DNA is TGTGCCAGCAGCTCCAGGGCCGGGCGCGGGAGAATGACAGATACGCAGTATTTT.

This clone was found once. The rearrangement links TRBV7-2 to TRBJ1-1, with a weak D call TRBD1 (6 bases). In germline, CDR1 is SGHTA, CDR2 FQGNSA. CDR3 length: 13 residues. Trimming stripped 5 bases from V and 6 bases from J, with 13 bases between. The CDR3 DNA follows: TGTGCCAGCAGCCGACAGGTAGGGGCTGAAGCTTTCTTT. It yields the protein CASSRQVGAEAFF.

The chain uses TRBV2 and TRBJ2-7; 11 bases are a match to TRBD2. Losses at the gene ends were 6 bases for V and 4 bases for J; bases not matched to a gene: 2. CDR3 length: 13 amino acids. CDR1 is SNHLY, CDR2 FYNNEI, per germline. CDR3: CASRLAGVYEQYF. DNA for the CDR3: TGTGCCAGCAGACTAGCGGGGGTATACGAGCAGTACTTC.

The V call is TRBV19, the J call TRBJ1-1, with D maybe TRBD1 (6 bases). The V end lost 5 bases, the J end lost 3 bases, and 13 bases lay between the germline ends. Germline V gene sequence: CDR1 LNHDA, CDR2 SQIVND (reference sequence). The CDR3 extends over 14 amino acids. CDR3 amino acids: CASSYEGGYTEAFF. Written as DNA, the CDR3 is TGTGCCAGTAGTTACGAGGGGGGATACACTGAAGCTTTCTTT. The variable domain in full, completed from reference TRBV19 and TRBJ1-1, reads DGGITQSPKYLFRKEGQNVTLSCEQNLNHDAMYWYRQDPGQGLRLIYYSQIVNDFQKGDIAEGYSVSREKKESFPLTVTSAQKNPTAFYLCASSYEGGYTEAFFGQGTRLTVV.

V is TRBV7-2 and J is TRBJ2-3; D remains ambiguous. Germline V gene data show CDR1 as SGHTA and CDR2 as FQGNSA. V lost 6 bases to trimming and J lost 2 bases, with 15 bases between them. The CDR3 totals 15 residues. In nucleotides, the CDR3 is TGTGCCAGCAGGATCCGGGCGGTTCCCACAGATACGCAGTATTTT. This sequence encodes CASRIRAVPTDTQYF.

This chain joins TRBV7-6 and TRBJ1-5; a possible D gene is TRBD1 (5 bases). V was pared by 4 bases and J by 4 bases, with 8 bases between. The germline V gene encodes CDR1 SGHVS and CDR2 FNYEAQ. This CDR3 contains 13 residues. CDR3 nucleotides: TGTGCCAGCAGCTCGGGGCTTAATCAGCCCCAGCATTTT. Translating gives CASSSGLNQPQHF.

V and J are TRBV4-1 and TRBJ2-1; D might be TRBD2 (7 bases). V was clipped by 1 base and J by 7 bases, with 20 bases between them. Germline V gene sequence: CDR1 MGHRA, CDR2 YSYEKL. The CDR3 has 17 residues. CDR3 nucleotide sequence: TGCGCCAGCAGCCAAGTGGGGCTAGCGGTAGGGGGAAATGAGCAGTTCTTC. It specifies CASSQVGLAVGGNEQFF.

The chain carries TRBV2 and TRBJ2-1; D not resolved. This CDR3 has 14 amino acids. V was shortened by 6 bases and J by 2 bases, with 11 bases between the two germline ends. The germline V gene has CDR1 SNHLY and CDR2 FYNNEI. The DNA of the CDR3 is TGTGCCAGCAGCACCGTACCACCCTACAATGAGCAGTTCTTC. It translates to CASSTVPPYNEQFF.

The chain couples TRBV5-1 to TRBJ1-2; no clear D gene. CDR1 SGHRS and CDR2 YFSETQ come from the germline V gene. The length of the CDR3 is 14 residues. V lost 1 base, J lost 5 bases, and 12 bases lay in between. The CDR3 protein is CASSLWSGTYGYTF. The CDR3 DNA reads as TGCGCCAGCAGCTTGTGGTCAGGAACGTATGGCTACACCTTC.

This chain connects TRBV6-5 to TRBJ1-1, with 8 bases identical to TRBD1. Germline loops: CDR1 MNHEY, CDR2 SVGAGI. CDR3 size: 12 residues. After removal of 5 bases from V and 10 bases from J, the junction contained 6 bases not matched to a gene. CDR3 sequence (DNA): TGTGCCAGCAGTGACGTAGACAGGGGAGCTTTCTTT. This translates into CASSDVDRGAFF.

The rearrangement links TRBV7-6 to TRBJ1-4, with D uncertain. Germline loops: CDR1 SGHVS, CDR2 FNYEAQ. This CDR3 has 14 residues. With 2 bases removed from V and 0 bases from J, the gap between germline ends came to 4 bases. The CDR3 region is CASSLRATNEKLFF. The CDR3 DNA reads TGTGCCAGCAGCTTACGCGCAACTAATGAAAAACTGTTTTTT.

The rearrangement joins TRBV9 to TRBJ2-3, with TRBD2 matching over 11 bases. The CDR3 contains 20 residues. Unmatched junction bases numbered 14, after V lost 2 bases and J lost 0 bases. Looked up from germline, CDR1 is SGDLS and CDR2 is YYNGEE. The CDR3 reads CASSVKPLTSGRSSTDTQYF. The CDR3 DNA reads TGTGCCAGCAGCGTCAAACCTCTAACTAGCGGGAGATCCAGCACAGATACGCAGTATTTT.

V and J are TRBV4-2 and TRBJ1-4, with a possible D match to TRBD1 (5 bases). The CDR3 length is 15 residues. Between the trimmed V and J ends, which lost 0 bases and 7 bases, there was a span of 12 bases. CDR1 is LGHNA, CDR2 YNFKEQ, per germline. The CDR3 bases are TGTGCCAGCAGCCAAGATGGGGCAGGGAGTGAAAAACTGTTTTTT. It encodes CASSQDGAGSEKLFF.

The chain carries TRBV30 and TRBJ2-1; D is perhaps TRBD2 (6 bases). V lost 0 bases and J 5 bases, leaving 17 bases between the germline ends. CDR1 GTSNPN and CDR2 SVGIG come from the germline V gene (reference sequence). The CDR3 runs 16 residues. The CDR3, as DNA: TGTGCCTGGAGTGTACGGGTGGGAGGATGGGACAATGAGCAGTTCTTC. Encoded protein: CAWSVRVGGWDNEQFF.

With regard to this clone: The identical CDR3 is also encoded by other nucleotide sequences in the sample. The rearrangement joins TRBV9 to TRBJ1-5; tentatively, D is TRBD1 (6 bases). Trimming stripped 0 bases from V and 6 bases from J, with 13 bases between. In germline, CDR1 is SGDLS, CDR2 YYNGEE. This CDR3 region has 15 residues. The CDR3 nucleotides read TGTGCCAGCAGCGTAGGACAGGTTGAGGGTCAGCCCCAGCATTTT. The encoded protein is CASSVGQVEGQPQHF. The variable domain in full, with the rest retrieved from reference TRBV9 and TRBJ1-5, is DSGVTQTPKHLITATGQRVTLRCSPRSGDLSVYWYQQSLDQGLQFLIQYYNGEERAKGNILERFSAQQFPDLHSELNLSSLELGDSALYFCASSVGQVEGQPQHFGDGTRLSIL.

The chain has TRBV5-1 and TRBJ2-1; TRBD2 is a possible D gene (6 bases). The V gene lost 2 bases and the J gene lost 0 bases, with 15 bases spanning the gap. Germline assignment: CDR1 SGHRS and CDR2 YFSETQ. CDR3 length: 17 residues. The chain's CDR3 is CASSFESGVRSYNEQFF. DNA of the CDR3: TGCGCCAGCAGCTTCGAGTCGGGGGTGCGCTCCTACAATGAGCAGTTCTTC.